One sample yielded the 24 T cell receptor beta chains listed below, sequenced in a study of blood T cell repertoires in COVID-19. Measured with immunoSEQ multiplex PCR; TCRdb has only the in-frame clones, and not every one. This table has under 250,000 clones, 85% appearing once. Sequenced input: peripheral blood. The receptors were gathered from a woman aged 70-85 years with COVID-19, enrolled during active disease.

A few counts support this clone. The chain combines TRBV15 with TRBJ1-4; unclear D gene. The germline V gene has CDR1 LNHNV and CDR2 YYDKDF (reference sequence). Trimming took off 0 bases at V and 0 bases at J, with 11 bases between the two ends. The CDR3 runs to 17 residues. The CDR3 spells CATSRDAPPATNEKLFF. The CDR3, as DNA: TGTGCCACCAGCAGAGATGCCCCCCCGGCAACTAATGAAAAACTGTTTTTT.

This chain joins TRBV19 and TRBJ2-3, with TRBD1 as a possible D gene (6 bases). CDR1 LNHDA and CDR2 SQIVND come from the germline V gene (reference sequence). Trimming removed 1 base at V and 4 bases at J, with 12 bases between. The CDR3 sequence is 15 residues long. In nucleotides, the CDR3 is TGTGCCAGTAGTATAGCCAGGGGTGGTGCAGATACGCAGTATTTT. It codes for CASSIARGGADTQYF.

The chain is built from TRBV7-9 and TRBJ2-7; a weak D match, TRBD2 (6 bases). Germline loops: CDR1 SEHNR, CDR2 FQNEAQ (reference sequence). Trimming left V 0 bases short and J 6 bases short, with 12 bases between. The CDR3 is 14 residues long. The chain's CDR3 is CASSLAAGFGEQYF. DNA for the CDR3: TGTGCCAGCAGCTTAGCCGCGGGGTTCGGCGAGCAGTACTTC.

The chain carries TRBV12-3 or TRBV12-4 and TRBJ1-2; 10 bases are shared with TRBD1. This CDR3 has 13 residues. V was pared by 4 bases and J by 5 bases, with 1 base of the junction left unmatched. The CDR3 reads CASSWGQGYGYTF. DNA for the CDR3: TGTGCCAGCAGTTGGGGACAGGGGTATGGCTACACCTTC.

The chain carries TRBV6-4 and TRBJ1-6, with 9 positions matching TRBD1. Trimming cost V 5 bases and J 6 bases; bases outside gene matches: 5. Germline CDR1 MRHNA, CDR2 SNTAGT. CDR3 length: 15 amino acids. The chain's CDR3 is CASSPGQGSNSPLHF. Written as DNA, the CDR3 is TGTGCCAGCAGTCCAGGACAGGGGAGTAATTCACCCCTCCACTTT.

The chain combines TRBV10-3 with TRBJ1-6, with 9 bases fitting TRBD1. Germline-derived CDR1 and CDR2 are ENHRY and SYGVKD. V trimming: 6 bases; J trimming: 7 bases; junction bases outside the gene matches: 7. There are 15 residues in the CDR3. The chain's CDR3 is CAIRQDRGGNSPLHF. CDR3 bases: TGTGCCATCAGACAGGACAGGGGAGGAAATTCACCCCTCCACTTT.

This clone was seen just once. The chain combines TRBV24-1 with TRBJ2-2; 8 nucleotides match TRBD2. Germline lookup yields CDR1 KGHDR and CDR2 SFDVKD. The CDR3 length is 16 residues. V shed 0 bases, J shed 5 bases, and the junction held 4 bases outside the gene matches. DNA for the CDR3: TGTGCCACCAGTGATTTGCTTAGCGGGGAAACCGGGGAGCTGTTTTTT. It translates to CATSDLLSGETGELFF.

The rearrangement links TRBV6-6 to TRBJ1-1; 7 positions match TRBD1. Germline lookup yields CDR1 MNHNY and CDR2 SVGAGI (reference sequence). Unmatched junction bases numbered 5, after V lost 0 bases and J lost 1 base. This CDR3 contains 16 residues. The CDR3 coding sequence is TGTGCCAGCAGTTACTCAGGGGGCGCCGGGAACACTGAAGCTTTCTTT. This sequence encodes CASSYSGGAGNTEAFF.

The chain couples TRBV5-1 to TRBJ1-5, with 9 bases fitting TRBD1. J gave up 5 bases and V 2 bases, and 5 bases lay outside the gene matches. The CDR3 sequence is 15 residues long. Germline CDR1 reads SGHRS; CDR2 reads YFSETQ. The DNA for the CDR3 is TGCGCCAGCAGCTTACGTACAGGGGGCGATCAGCCCCAGCATTTT. Its translation: CASSLRTGGDQPQHF.

Only a few counts were recorded for this clone. The rearrangement uses TRBV12-3 or TRBV12-4 and TRBJ2-3; a possible D gene is TRBD2 (6 bases). There are 12 residues in the CDR3. V lost 2 bases and J lost 9, with 9 bases in between. This CDR3 reads CASSLLGGTQYF. The CDR3 DNA reads as TGTGCCAGCAGTTTACTGGGAGGAACGCAGTATTTT.

This sequence joins TRBV18 and TRBJ2-1, with TRBD1 as a possible D gene (5 bases). This CDR3 has 18 residues. CDR1 is KGHSH, CDR2 LQKENI, per germline. The V gene lost 1 base and the J gene lost 0 bases, with 16 bases spanning the gap. DNA for the CDR3: TGTGCCAGCTCACCACTAACCGCCCAGGGAAGCTCCTACAATGAGCAGTTCTTC. It codes for CASSPLTAQGSSYNEQFF.

V and J are TRBV18 and TRBJ2-1; 12 nucleotides line up with TRBD2. Trimming at V came to 1 base and at J to 8 bases, leaving 3 bases not matched to a gene. Germline loops: CDR1 KGHSH, CDR2 LQKENI. This CDR3 region has 15 residues. The CDR3, as DNA: TGTGCCAGCTCACCACTGACTAGCGGGAGCCATGAGCAGTTCTTC. This gives the protein CASSPLTSGSHEQFF.

The chain recombines TRBV19 with TRBJ1-4; 7 bases are shared with TRBD1. The CDR3 consists of 15 residues. V gave up 6 bases and J gave up 4 bases; unmatched junction bases: 8. Per germline, CDR1 LNHDA and CDR2 SQIVND (reference sequence). CDR3 amino acids: CASSLVAGGNEKLFF. CDR3 nucleotide sequence: TGTGCCAGTAGCCTAGTGGCAGGGGGTAATGAAAAACTGTTTTTT.

J is TRBJ1-1 and V is TRBV19, with D maybe TRBD1 (6 bases). Germline values: CDR1 LNHDA, CDR2 SQIVND (reference sequence). Trimming removed 8 bases from V and 3 bases from J, with 13 bases in between. The CDR3 extends over 13 amino acids. DNA of the CDR3: TGTGCCAGTGGTACAGGGCCGGACACTGAAGCTTTCTTT. Translated, it gives CASGTGPDTEAFF. Full variable domain (outside the CDR3, taken from reference TRBV19 and TRBJ1-1): DGGITQSPKYLFRKEGQNVTLSCEQNLNHDAMYWYRQDPGQGLRLIYYSQIVNDFQKGDIAEGYSVSREKKESFPLTVTSAQKNPTAFYLCASGTGPDTEAFFGQGTRLTVV.

The gene calls are TRBV28 and TRBJ2-7, with D tentatively TRBD2 (6 bases). V gave up 5 bases and J gave up 3 bases, with 20 bases separating them. Germline V lookup: CDR1 MDHEN, CDR2 SYDVKM. CDR3 size: 16 residues. CDR3 protein: CASSTSGTGIDYEQYF. The CDR3 nucleotides read TGTGCCAGCAGTACCTCCGGGACTGGAATAGACTACGAGCAGTACTTC.

V and J are TRBV10-3 and TRBJ1-6, with D possibly TRBD1 on 6 matching bases. Germline V gene lookup returns CDR1 ENHRY and CDR2 SYGVKD. Trimming stripped 8 bases from V and 5 bases from J, with 13 bases between. This CDR3 has 14 residues. Here the CDR3 DNA reads TGTGCCATCGCCGCGGGGGCGGATAATTCACCCCTCCACTTT. This translates into CAIAAGADNSPLHF.

This clone came up once. The chain joins TRBV5-1 to TRBJ2-2, with no clear D. Germline-derived CDR1 and CDR2 are SGHRS and YFSETQ. The V end lost 4 bases, the J end lost 4 bases, and 5 bases lay between the germline ends. There are 12 residues in the CDR3. Here the CDR3 reads CASSRLTGELFF. The CDR3 DNA is TGCGCCAGCAGCCGACTCACCGGGGAGCTGTTTTTT.

This chain joins TRBV28 and TRBJ1-5; 10 positions agree with TRBD1. With 6 bases clipped from V and 2 bases from J, the junction kept 7 bases outside the gene matches. The germline V gene encodes CDR1 MDHEN and CDR2 SYDVKM. CDR3 length: 16 amino acids. DNA of the CDR3: TGTGCCAGCAGGGATTGGGACAGGGGAGGCAATCAGCCCCAGCATTTT. Translation gives CASRDWDRGGNQPQHF.

The chain uses TRBV5-4 and TRBJ2-2; 9 nucleotides line up with TRBD1. This CDR3 has 16 amino acids. The V gene's germline CDR1 is SGHNT and CDR2 YYREEE (reference sequence). Trimming removed 4 bases from V and 3 bases from J; junction bases left unmatched: 7. This chain's CDR3 is CASSETGGADTGELFF. The CDR3, as DNA: TGTGCCAGCAGCGAAACAGGGGGCGCAGACACCGGGGAGCTGTTTTTT.

J is TRBJ2-7 and V is TRBV7-6, with D perhaps TRBD2 (6 bases). Trimming removed 2 bases from V and 3 bases from J, with 14 bases in between. Germline V lookup: CDR1 SGHVS, CDR2 FNYEAQ. This CDR3 comprises 15 residues. The DNA of the CDR3 is TGTGCCAGCAGCTTACGGGAGTCTCCGCTCTACGAGCAGTACTTC. Translation gives CASSLRESPLYEQYF.

This clone was counted a few times. The chain links TRBV15 to TRBJ1-5; D may be TRBD1 (5 bases). With 2 bases removed from V and 2 bases from J, the gap between germline ends came to 7 bases. The V gene's germline CDR1 is LNHNV and CDR2 YYDKDF (reference sequence). This CDR3 is built from 14 residues. The CDR3, as DNA: TGTGCCACCAGCAGACAGGGTGGCAATCAGCCCCAGCATTTT. Translation: CATSRQGGNQPQHF. The whole variable domain, remainder taken from reference TRBV15 and TRBJ1-5, is DAMVIQNPRYQVTQFGKPVTLSCSQTLNHNVMYWYQQKSSQAPKLLFHYYDKDFNNEADTPDNFQSRRPNTSFCFLDIRSPGLGDTAMYLCATSRQGGNQPQHFGDGTRLSIL.

J is TRBJ1-2 and V is TRBV19; 9 bases agree with TRBD1. The CDR3 covers 15 residues. V dropped 1 base and J dropped 5; count of bases not matched to a gene: 5. The germline gives CDR1 LNHDA, CDR2 SQIVND (reference sequence). CDR3 DNA sequence: TGTGCCAGTAGTATAGGCGGACAGGGGTATTATGGCTACACCTTC. This sequence encodes CASSIGGQGYYGYTF. The full variable domain, its missing parts supplied by reference TRBV19 and TRBJ1-2, is DGGITQSPKYLFRKEGQNVTLSCEQNLNHDAMYWYRQDPGQGLRLIYYSQIVNDFQKGDIAEGYSVSREKKESFPLTVTSAQKNPTAFYLCASSIGGQGYYGYTFGSGTRLTVV.

This clone was seen a handful of times. This chain joins TRBV18 and TRBJ2-7, with D perhaps matching TRBD1 (5 bases). This CDR3 has 14 amino acids. The V and J ends lost 0 bases and 5 bases respectively, with 11 bases between them. Germline loops: CDR1 KGHSH, CDR2 LQKENI. CDR3 nucleotides: TGTGCCAGCTCACCACCGGGGCCTCGTGACGAGCAGTACTTC. Encoded protein: CASSPPGPRDEQYF.

This chain joins TRBV19 and TRBJ1-5; 7 bases map to TRBD1. The CDR3 loop spans 16 amino acids. J lost 6 bases, V lost 4 bases, and 12 bases had no gene match. CDR1 and CDR2 from the germline V gene are LNHDA and SQIVND (reference sequence). CDR3 sequence reads: CASSKTRQGGGQPQHF. The CDR3 DNA reads TGTGCCAGTAGTAAGACGAGACAGGGTGGAGGTCAGCCCCAGCATTTT.